This is a list of T cell receptor beta chains from one sample in a study of blood T cell repertoires in COVID-19. Here immunoSEQ multiplex PCR was the method, and the copy in TCRdb shows in-frame clones only, minus some. The sample records about 370,000 clones, 90% being singletons. Sample: peripheral blood. These receptors all stem from a young man with active or convalescent COVID-19. CDR3s include the opening cysteine and the closing phenylalanine or tryptophan. A D gene is named only where the DNA matches it firmly. The size of a clone is reported for some rows only, either as once, few or many, or as a class for expanded clones.

. | TRBJ1-2 | . | TRBV7-9 | CASSKSGGYGYTF | TGTGCCAGCAGCAAATCAGGTGGCTATGGCTACACCTTC
. | TRBJ2-5 | TRBD2 | TRBV3-1/TRBV3-2 | CASRRLAGGLETQYF | TGTGCCAGCAGGAGACTAGCGGGGGGGCTCGAGACCCAGTACTTC
. | TRBJ2-6 | . | TRBV6-2/TRBV6-3 | CASSPRPPGRSGANVLTF | TGTGCCAGCAGCCCCCGCCCACCAGGGCGCTCTGGGGCCAACGTGCTGACTTTC
. | TRBJ2-7 | TRBD1 | TRBV7-9 | CASSSPGGVSVYEQYF | TGTGCCAGCAGCTCGCCAGGGGGCGTATCTGTCTACGAGCAGTACTTC
. | TRBJ2-2 | . | TRBV19 | CASKGPAGPTGELFF | TGTGCCAGTAAAGGACCGGCAGGGCCCACCGGGGAGCTGTTTTTT
. | TRBJ1-2 | . | TRBV7-9 | CASSLDGGKNYGYTF | TGTGCCAGCAGCCTGGACGGGGGTAAGAACTATGGCTACACCTTC
once | TRBJ2-7 | TRBD1 | TRBV11-2 | CASSADRGSYEQYF | TGTGCCAGCAGCGCTGACAGGGGGTCCTACGAGCAGTACTTC
. | TRBJ2-4 | . | TRBV2 | CASRGTGLAKNIQYF | TGTGCCAGCAGGGGAACAGGGCTCGCCAAAAACATTCAGTACTTC
. | TRBJ1-6 | . | TRBV10-1 | CASKSPVSSSYNSPLHF | TGCGCCAGCAAGTCGCCCGTATCTAGCTCCTATAATTCACCCCTCCACTTT
. | TRBJ2-5 | . | TRBV6-2/TRBV6-3 | CASTPNIGTQYF | TGTGCCAGCACCCCCAATATCGGGACCCAGTACTTC
. | TRBJ2-7 | TRBD1 | TRBV28 | CASRDTGTALYEQYF | TGTGCCAGCAGAGATACCGGGACAGCGCTATACGAGCAGTACTTC
many | TRBJ2-7 | TRBD2 | TRBV15 | CATSRATGGSYEQYF | TGTGCCACCAGCAGAGCTACGGGAGGCTCCTACGAGCAGTACTTC
. | TRBJ2-1 | TRBD1 | TRBV7-2 | CASRLDRGDNEQFF | TGTGCCAGCAGATTGGACAGGGGAGACAATGAGCAGTTCTTC
. | TRBJ1-2 | . | TRBV25-1 | CASGHPARGYTF | TGTGCCAGCGGTCATCCGGCGCGGGGCTACACCTTC
. | TRBJ2-7 | . | TRBV10-3 | CATGRPGEHEQYF | TGTGCCACCGGGCGTCCGGGGGAACACGAGCAGTACTTC
. | TRBJ2-7 | TRBD2 | TRBV7-9 | CASSPRLAESYEQYF | TGTGCCAGCAGCCCCCGACTAGCGGAGTCCTACGAGCAGTACTTC
. | TRBJ1-2 | . | TRBV3-1/TRBV3-2 | CASSPREASGYTF | TGTGCCAGCAGCCCCCGCGAGGCTTCTGGCTACACCTTC
. | TRBJ2-2 | TRBD2 | TRBV7-3 | CASSLLAGGLPGELFF | TGTGCCAGCAGCTTACTAGCGGGGGGGCTTCCCGGGGAGCTGTTTTTT
once | TRBJ1-1 | TRBD1 | TRBV18 | CASSSGQAYPQWTEAFF | TGTGCCAGCTCATCCGGACAGGCCTACCCCCAGTGGACTGAAGCTTTCTTT
once | TRBJ1-1 | . | TRBV12-3/TRBV12-4 | CASSDRWNTEAFF | TGTGCCAGCTCCGACAGGTGGAACACTGAAGCTTTCTTT
. | TRBJ1-4 | TRBD1 | TRBV13 | CASSEGASQEKLFF | TGTGCCAGCAGCGAGGGGGCGTCTCAAGAAAAACTGTTTTTT
. | TRBJ2-7 | TRBD1 | TRBV19 | CASSTGQGLDYEQYF | TGTGCCAGTAGTACCGGACAGGGCCTAGATTACGAGCAGTACTTC
. | TRBJ2-7 | . | TRBV6-5 | CASRQQGIGYEQYF | TGTGCCAGCCGACAACAGGGAATCGGCTACGAGCAGTACTTC
once | TRBJ1-6 | . | TRBV27 | CASSFLLYGSYNSPLHF | TGTGCCAGCAGTTTTCTACTCTATGGCTCCTATAATTCACCCCTCCACTTT
. | TRBJ1-1 | . | TRBV29-1 | CSVESGGSEAFF | TGCAGCGTTGAGTCGGGCGGGTCTGAAGCTTTCTTT
. | TRBJ2-3 | . | TRBV5-4 | CASSLGVTGTDTQYF | TGTGCCAGCAGCTTGGGCGTTACGGGAACAGATACGCAGTATTTT
. | TRBJ2-2 | . | TRBV15 | CATSRDLTGELFF | TGTGCCACCAGCAGAGACCTCACCGGGGAGCTGTTTTTT
. | TRBJ2-7 | TRBD2 | TRBV3-1/TRBV3-2 | CASSRTSGSYEQYF | TGTGCCAGCAGCCGGACTAGCGGATCCTACGAGCAGTACTTC
. | TRBJ1-3 | . | TRBV5-5 | CASSSSVGRSGNTIYF | TGTGCCAGCAGCTCCTCGGTCGGTCGCTCTGGAAACACCATATATTTT
. | TRBJ1-2 | . | TRBV12-3/TRBV12-4 | CASSSSANYGYTF | TGTGCCAGCAGTTCGTCAGCTAACTATGGCTACACCTTC
. | TRBJ1-6 | . | TRBV15 | CATSSGFMALHF | TGTGCCACCAGCTCAGGGTTTATGGCCCTCCACTTT
. | TRBJ1-2 | . | TRBV4-2 | CASSQGQYGYTF | TGTGCCAGCAGCCAAGGACAGTATGGCTACACCTTC
. | TRBJ1-3 | . | TRBV5-5 | CASSLEPGGRNTIYF | TGTGCCAGCAGCCTCGAACCGGGGGGCCGAAACACCATATATTTT
. | TRBJ2-7 | . | TRBV29-1 | CSVAQPPYEQYF | TGCAGCGTTGCACAGCCTCCATACGAGCAGTACTTC
once | TRBJ2-1 | TRBD2 | TRBV6-5 | CASKTLLLALNEQFF | TGTGCCAGCAAAACCCTCCTACTAGCGCTCAATGAGCAGTTCTTC
. | TRBJ2-4 | TRBD1 | TRBV20-1 | CSASIWYGTGVTPAKNIQYF | TGCAGTGCTAGTATCTGGTACGGGACAGGGGTTACCCCAGCCAAAAACATTCAGTACTTC
once | TRBJ2-2 | . | TRBV14 | CASYGTNTGELFF | TGTGCCAGTTACGGGACGAACACCGGGGAGCTGTTTTTT
. | TRBJ2-7 | TRBD1 | TRBV4-3 | CASSEGRQGTYEQYF | TGCGCCAGCAGCGAAGGGAGACAGGGTACCTACGAGCAGTACTTC
few | TRBJ2-7 | . | TRBV7-2 | CASSLATADTYEQYF | TGTGCCAGCAGCTTAGCCACCGCGGATACCTACGAGCAGTACTTC
. | TRBJ2-5 | . | TRBV12-3/TRBV12-4 | CASSWTEETQYF | TGTGCCAGCAGTTGGACAGAAGAGACCCAGTACTTC